The 21 T cell receptor beta chains reported below all come from one sample, sequenced in a study of shared clonotypes between healthy human individuals. The table came from immunoSEQ multiplex PCR; TCRdb's copy has only in-frame clones and leaves some out. The sample has approximately 2.3 million clones; over 85% are singletons. The specimen sequenced was naive CD4+ T cells from PBMCs. The subset is: CD45RA+ positively selected. The receptors come from a man in his late teens or twenties in good health. Some clones in this sample may be carry-over from other donors' samples.

A note on this clone: This sample includes further DNA sequences coding for the same CDR3. The chain recombines TRBV27 with TRBJ2-3; no clear D. V was clipped by 2 bases and J by 5 bases, with 2 bases between them. This CDR3 contains 11 residues. Germline V CDR1 and CDR2: MNHEY, SMNVEV (reference sequence). In nucleotides, the CDR3 is TGTGCCAGCAGTTTACGAGATACGCAGTATTTT. This codes for CASSLRDTQYF.

The V gene is TRBV7-9, the J gene TRBJ1-5, with 10 bases lining up with TRBD1. From germline, CDR1 is SEHNR and CDR2 FQNEAQ (reference sequence). J was trimmed by 5 bases and V by 7 bases; bases with no gene match: 11. The CDR3 sequence is 16 residues long. In DNA form, the CDR3 reads TGTGCCAGCACCAAAACGAAAGGGACAGGGGATCAGCCCCAGCATTTT. Its protein product is CASTKTKGTGDQPQHF.

The chain has TRBV19 and TRBJ1-5; D uncertain. In germline, CDR1 is LNHDA, CDR2 SQIVND (reference sequence). V lost 7 bases and J lost 2, with 6 bases in between. The CDR3 length is 12 residues. The CDR3 DNA sequence: TGTGCCAGTAACGTGGGCAATCAGCCCCAGCATTTT. Protein: CASNVGNQPQHF.

This chain links TRBV7-2 with TRBJ2-1; 7 nucleotides agree with TRBD1. The trim removed 5 bases at V and 2 bases at J, leaving 9 bases unmatched. CDR3 length equals 16 residues. Germline CDR1 is SGHTA and CDR2 is FQGNSA. DNA of the CDR3: TGTGCCAGCAGCAATAGGGGTCAGGGGGCCTACAATGAGCAGTTCTTC. This encodes CASSNRGQGAYNEQFF.

The chain is built from TRBV25-1 and TRBJ1-4, with D tentatively TRBD1 (5 bases). The CDR3 sequence is 13 residues long. Per the germline V gene, CDR1 is MGHDK and CDR2 is SYGVNS. Trimming pared 5 bases from V and 3 bases from J, leaving 7 bases between. The CDR3 DNA sequence: TGTGCCAGCAGTCTGGGGGCTAATGAAAAACTGTTTTTT. Protein sequence: CASSLGANEKLFF.

The rearrangement uses TRBV7-2 and TRBJ2-3, with 7 bases aligning to TRBD2. Trimming removed 5 bases from V and 4 bases from J; junction bases left unmatched: 9. Per germline, CDR1 SGHTA and CDR2 FQGNSA. This CDR3 has 15 residues. CDR3 DNA: TGTGCCAGCAGCCCCTTAGCGGGTGTGGCAGATACGCAGTATTTT. Its translation is CASSPLAGVADTQYF.

Turning to this clone: Distinct nucleotide sequences in the sample also encode this CDR3. This rearrangement joins TRBV11-2 to TRBJ2-5; D possibly corresponds to TRBD1 (5 bases). The CDR3 contains 12 residues. V dropped 3 bases and J dropped 5 bases, with 7 bases sitting between them. Germline-derived CDR1 and CDR2 are SGHAT and FQNNGV. This chain's CDR3 is CASSLGRETQYF. In nucleotides, the CDR3 is TGTGCCAGCAGCTTGGGGCGCGAGACCCAGTACTTC.

This chain connects TRBV9 to TRBJ2-1, with D tentatively TRBD2 (6 bases). V was shortened by 0 bases and J by 5 bases, with 12 bases between the two germline ends. The CDR3 is 15 residues long. CDR1 is SGDLS, CDR2 YYNGEE, per germline. CDR3 region: CASSVVGGIHNEQFF. CDR3 nucleotides: TGTGCCAGCAGCGTAGTGGGCGGGATACACAATGAGCAGTTCTTC.

The genes are TRBV28 and TRBJ2-3, with D possibly being TRBD1 (5 bases). This CDR3 is built from 15 residues. V was shortened by 5 bases and J by 0 bases, with 12 bases between the two germline ends. Germline assignment: CDR1 MDHEN and CDR2 SYDVKM. CDR3 sequence: CASSPAGASTDTQYF. The CDR3 bases are TGTGCCAGCAGTCCCGCTGGGGCAAGCACAGATACGCAGTATTTT.

This chain uses TRBV9 with TRBJ2-1; tentatively, D is TRBD1 or TRBD2 (5 bases each). Per germline, CDR1 SGDLS and CDR2 YYNGEE. The length of the CDR3 is 16 residues. The V end lost 2 bases, the J end lost 3 bases, and 15 bases lay between the germline ends. CDR3 sequence (DNA): TGTGCCAGCAGCGTGGGGGTTCTGGTCAGCTACAATGAGCAGTTCTTC. Translated: CASSVGVLVSYNEQFF.

Note on this clone: At the DNA level, this CDR3 is encoded by other sequences in the same sample as well. This sequence joins TRBV5-1 and TRBJ2-2, with D perhaps matching TRBD1 or TRBD2 (5 bases each). The CDR3 has 15 residues. V was shortened by 4 bases and J by 0 bases, with 10 bases between the two germline ends. CDR1 and CDR2 from the germline V gene are SGHRS and YFSETQ. The CDR3 DNA follows: TGCGCCAGCAGCGGGGGTCAACCGAACACCGGGGAGCTGTTTTTT. It translates to CASSGGQPNTGELFF.

The V and J genes are TRBV7-9 and TRBJ2-2; 8 bases match TRBD2. From germline, CDR1 is SEHNR and CDR2 FQNEAQ (reference sequence). The CDR3 is 15 amino acids. Trimming took 1 base from V and 6 from J; bases not matched to a gene: 4. The CDR3 DNA follows: TGTGCCAGCAGCTTAGTTGCGGGAGGATCCGGGGAGCTGTTTTTT. It codes for CASSLVAGGSGELFF.

Comment on this clone: Other DNA sequences in this specimen translate into the identical CDR3. This chain joins TRBV5-1 and TRBJ2-5, with 9 bases identical to TRBD1. The J segment lost 5 bases and the V segment lost 0 bases, leaving 5 bases of the junction unmatched. Germline V CDR1 and CDR2: SGHRS, YFSETQ. The CDR3 is 15 amino acids. The CDR3, as DNA: TGCGCCAGCAGCTTGGCAGGGACAGGGTTGGAGACCCAGTACTTC. Its translation is CASSLAGTGLETQYF. Looking up the rest from reference TRBV5-1 and TRBJ2-5 gives the full variable domain: KAGVTQTPRYLIKTRGQQVTLSCSPISGHRSVSWYQQTPGQGLQFLFEYFSETQRNKGNFPGRFSGRQFSNSRSEMNVSTLELGDSALYLCASSLAGTGLETQYFGPGTRLLVL.

This clone has just a few counts. Distinct nucleotide sequences in the sample also encode this CDR3. V gene TRBV28 combines with J gene TRBJ1-5; no firm D call. The V end was cut by 4 bases, the J end by 4 bases, with 5 bases between. The CDR3 consists of 12 residues. CDR1 and CDR2 (germline): MDHEN, SYDVKM. CDR3 coding DNA: TGTGCCAGCAGTTCACAGAATCAGCCCCAGCATTTT. Amino acid sequence: CASSSQNQPQHF.

The genes are TRBV7-2 and TRBJ2-7; the match to TRBD2 covers 13 bases. The CDR3 runs 16 residues. Germline trimming cut 5 bases from V and 7 bases from J; bases unmatched to any gene: 11. Germline values: CDR1 SGHTA, CDR2 FQGNSA. CDR3 protein: CASSATGTSGISEQYF. Here the CDR3 DNA reads TGTGCCAGCAGCGCCACCGGGACTAGCGGGATATCGGAGCAGTACTTC. Full variable domain (missing parts from reference TRBV7-2 and TRBJ2-7): GAGVSQSPSNKVTEKGKDVELRCDPISGHTALYWYRQSLGQGLEFLIYFQGNSAPDKSGLPSDRFSAERTGGSVSTLTIQRTQQEDSAVYLCASSATGTSGISEQYFGPGTRLTVT.

The rearrangement joins TRBV15 to TRBJ1-2; D might be TRBD1 (6 bases). V was shortened by 3 bases and J by 1 base, with 12 bases between the two germline ends. The CDR3 is made up of 15 amino acids. Per the germline V gene, CDR1 is LNHNV and CDR2 is YYDKDF (reference sequence). CDR3 bases: TGTGCCACCAGCAGGGAGGGACACAGTAACTATGGCTACACCTTC. Protein product: CATSREGHSNYGYTF.

The genes are TRBV10-3 and TRBJ1-1; TRBD1 agrees at 9 bases. Trimming cost V 7 bases and J 0 bases; bases outside gene matches: 12. CDR1 and CDR2 from the germline V gene are ENHRY and SYGVKD. The CDR3 length is 17 residues. The DNA for the CDR3 is TGTGCCATCAAAGGAGGGACAGGGCAAAGTCTGAACACTGAAGCTTTCTTT. It translates to CAIKGGTGQSLNTEAFF.

The CDR3 sequence: CSVESPRGLAEAFF. CDR3 bases: TGCAGCGTTGAATCCCCCCGAGGGCTCGCTGAAGCTTTCTTT. The gene calls are TRBV29-1 and TRBJ1-1; D gene unclear. Germline CDR1 reads SQVTM; CDR2 reads ANQGSEA. Trimming stripped 2 bases from V and 6 bases from J, with 16 bases between. The length of the CDR3 is 14 residues.

The chain links TRBV11-2 to TRBJ2-3, with D possibly being TRBD2 (6 bases). The germline gives CDR1 SGHAT, CDR2 FQNNGV. The CDR3 is made up of 13 amino acids. Between the trimmed V and J ends, which lost 5 bases and 10 bases, there was a span of 16 bases. For the CDR3, the DNA is TGTGCCAGCAGCCCAGGACGGGAGAGGTCGCAGTATTTT. This codes for CASSPGRERSQYF.

In this sample, this clone turned up once. Here the CDR3 reads CASSRDIGYEQYF. The CDR3 nucleotides read TGCGCCAGCAGTAGGGACATAGGCTACGAGCAGTACTTC. V gene TRBV10-1 combines with J gene TRBJ2-7; tentative D call: TRBD1 (6 bases). The germline gives CDR1 WNHNN, CDR2 SYGVQD (reference sequence). The CDR3 totals 13 residues. V shed 5 bases and J shed 3 bases, with 11 bases lying between them.

The rearrangement links TRBV4-1 to TRBJ2-7, with 8 bases aligning to TRBD2. There are 18 residues in the CDR3. CDR1 MGHRA and CDR2 YSYEKL come from the germline V gene. Unmatched junction bases numbered 13, after V lost 1 base and J lost 2 bases. CDR3 nucleotide sequence: TGCGCCAGCAGCCAAGGAAAAGGTGGGGGGACTAGGGCCTACGAGCAGTACTTC. Translating it yields CASSQGKGGGTRAYEQYF.